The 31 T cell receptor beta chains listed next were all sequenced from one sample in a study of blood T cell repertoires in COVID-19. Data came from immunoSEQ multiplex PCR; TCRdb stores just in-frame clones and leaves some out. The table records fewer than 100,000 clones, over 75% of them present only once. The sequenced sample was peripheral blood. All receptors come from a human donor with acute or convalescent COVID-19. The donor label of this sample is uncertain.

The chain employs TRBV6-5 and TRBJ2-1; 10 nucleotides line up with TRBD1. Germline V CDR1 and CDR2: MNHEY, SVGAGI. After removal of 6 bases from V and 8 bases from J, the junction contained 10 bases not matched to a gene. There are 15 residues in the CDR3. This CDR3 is CASSRWDRGGDEQFF. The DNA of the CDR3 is TGTGCCAGCAGCCGCTGGGACAGGGGAGGGGATGAGCAGTTCTTC.

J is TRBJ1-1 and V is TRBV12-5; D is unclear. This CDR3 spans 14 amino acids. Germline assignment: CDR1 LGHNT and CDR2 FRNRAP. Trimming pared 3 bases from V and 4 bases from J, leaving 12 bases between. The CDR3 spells CASGFVDFSTEAFF. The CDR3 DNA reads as TGTGCTAGTGGTTTTGTCGATTTCAGCACTGAAGCTTTCTTT.

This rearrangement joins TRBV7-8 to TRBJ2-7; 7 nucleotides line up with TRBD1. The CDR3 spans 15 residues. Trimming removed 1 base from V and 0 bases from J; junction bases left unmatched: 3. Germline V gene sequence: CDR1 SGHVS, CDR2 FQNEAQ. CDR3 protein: CASSLEGQYSYEQYF. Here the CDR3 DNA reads TGTGCCAGCAGCTTAGAGGGACAGTACTCCTACGAGCAGTACTTC.

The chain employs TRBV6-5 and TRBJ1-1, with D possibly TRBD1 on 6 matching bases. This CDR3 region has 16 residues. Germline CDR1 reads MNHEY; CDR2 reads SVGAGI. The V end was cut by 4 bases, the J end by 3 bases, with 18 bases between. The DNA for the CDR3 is TGTGCCAGCAGTTCACCTCAGGGGCTGAAGGACACTGAAGCTTTCTTT. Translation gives CASSSPQGLKDTEAFF.

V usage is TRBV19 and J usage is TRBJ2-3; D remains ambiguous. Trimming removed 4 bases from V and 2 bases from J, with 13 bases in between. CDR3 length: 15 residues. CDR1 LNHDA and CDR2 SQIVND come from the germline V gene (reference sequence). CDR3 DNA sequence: TGTGCCAGTAGTACCCGAGCGAAAATCACAGATACGCAGTATTTT. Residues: CASSTRAKITDTQYF.

As DNA, the CDR3 is TGTGCCAGCAGTTTCCCTCGACAGGGGGATCTGAACACTGAAGCTTTCTTT. Translated, it gives CASSFPRQGDLNTEAFF. V is TRBV28 and J is TRBJ1-1, with TRBD1 matching over 9 bases. The V gene end was trimmed by 3 bases and the J gene end by 0 bases; junction bases not matched to a gene: 8. CDR1 is MDHEN and CDR2 is SYDVKM in the germline V gene. The CDR3 runs 17 residues.

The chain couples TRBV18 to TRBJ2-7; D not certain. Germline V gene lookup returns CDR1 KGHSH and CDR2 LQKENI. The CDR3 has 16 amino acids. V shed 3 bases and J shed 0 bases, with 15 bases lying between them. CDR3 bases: TGTGCCAGCTCACCTGGTGGCACCCGGAGCTCCTACGAGCAGTACTTC. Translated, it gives CASSPGGTRSSYEQYF.

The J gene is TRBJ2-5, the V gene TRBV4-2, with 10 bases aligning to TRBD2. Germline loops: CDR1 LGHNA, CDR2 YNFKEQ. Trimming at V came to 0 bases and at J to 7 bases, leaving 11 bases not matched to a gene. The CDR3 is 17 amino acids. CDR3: CASSQEVLAGAGGTQYF. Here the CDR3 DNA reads TGTGCCAGCAGCCAAGAAGTTCTAGCGGGGGCCGGGGGGACCCAGTACTTC.

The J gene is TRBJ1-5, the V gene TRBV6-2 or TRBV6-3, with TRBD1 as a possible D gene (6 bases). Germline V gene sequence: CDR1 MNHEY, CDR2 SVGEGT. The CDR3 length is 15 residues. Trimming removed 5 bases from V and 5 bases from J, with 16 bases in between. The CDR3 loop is CASSDPQGRYQPQHF. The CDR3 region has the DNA TGTGCCAGCAGTGATCCCCAGGGGCGATATCAGCCCCAGCATTTT.

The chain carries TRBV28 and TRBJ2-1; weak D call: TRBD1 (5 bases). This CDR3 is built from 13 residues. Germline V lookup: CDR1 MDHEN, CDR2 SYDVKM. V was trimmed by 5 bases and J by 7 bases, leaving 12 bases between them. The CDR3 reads CASSPRVFNEQFF. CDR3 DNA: TGTGCCAGCAGTCCCAGGGTTTTTAATGAGCAGTTCTTC.

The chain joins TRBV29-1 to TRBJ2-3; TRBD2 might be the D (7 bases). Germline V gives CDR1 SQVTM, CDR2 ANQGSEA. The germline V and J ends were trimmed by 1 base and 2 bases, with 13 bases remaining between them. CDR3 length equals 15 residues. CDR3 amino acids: CSVEGGGHITDTQYF. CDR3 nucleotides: TGCAGCGTTGAAGGGGGGGGACATATCACAGATACGCAGTATTTT.

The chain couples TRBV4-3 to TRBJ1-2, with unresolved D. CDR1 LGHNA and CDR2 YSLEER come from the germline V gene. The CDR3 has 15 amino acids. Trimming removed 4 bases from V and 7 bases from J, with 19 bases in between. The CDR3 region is CASSPTWTVGGGYTF. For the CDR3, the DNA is TGCGCCAGCAGCCCGACATGGACGGTAGGAGGTGGCTACACCTTC.

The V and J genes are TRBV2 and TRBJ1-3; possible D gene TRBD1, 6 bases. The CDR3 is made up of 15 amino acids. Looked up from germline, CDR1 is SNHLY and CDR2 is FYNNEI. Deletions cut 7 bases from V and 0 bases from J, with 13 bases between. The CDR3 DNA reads TGTGCCAGCAAGCTACAGGGAATCTCTGGAAACACCATATATTTT. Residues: CASKLQGISGNTIYF.

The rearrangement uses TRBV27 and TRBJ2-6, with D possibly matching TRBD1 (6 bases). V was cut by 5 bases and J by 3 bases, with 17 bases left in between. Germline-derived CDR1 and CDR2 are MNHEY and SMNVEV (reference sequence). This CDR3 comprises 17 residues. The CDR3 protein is CASSPPQGLYGANVLTF. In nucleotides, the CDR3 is TGTGCCAGCAGTCCCCCACAGGGTCTTTATGGGGCCAACGTCCTGACTTTC.

CDR3 loop: CASSMRVSVDTEAFF. Written as DNA, the CDR3 is TGTGCCAGTAGTATGAGAGTAAGCGTGGACACTGAAGCTTTCTTT. This sequence joins TRBV19 and TRBJ1-1; D remains ambiguous. The CDR3 runs 15 residues. Looked up from germline, CDR1 is LNHDA and CDR2 is SQIVND (reference sequence). Trimming took off 3 bases at V and 3 bases at J, with 14 bases between the two ends.

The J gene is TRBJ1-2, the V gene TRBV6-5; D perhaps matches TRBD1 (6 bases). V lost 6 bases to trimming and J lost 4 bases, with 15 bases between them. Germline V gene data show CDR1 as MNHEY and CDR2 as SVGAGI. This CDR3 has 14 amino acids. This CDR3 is CASSSPGQFYGYTF. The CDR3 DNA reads TGTGCCAGCAGCAGTCCCGGACAGTTCTATGGCTACACCTTC.

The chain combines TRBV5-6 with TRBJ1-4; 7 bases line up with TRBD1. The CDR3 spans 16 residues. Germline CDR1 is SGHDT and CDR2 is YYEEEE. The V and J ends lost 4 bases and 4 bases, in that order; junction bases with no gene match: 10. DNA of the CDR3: TGTGCCAGCAGCCTGAAATGGGACAGATATAATGAAAAACTGTTTTTT. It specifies CASSLKWDRYNEKLFF. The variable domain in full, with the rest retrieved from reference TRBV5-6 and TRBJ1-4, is DAGVTQSPTHLIKTRGQQVTLRCSPKSGHDTVSWYQQALGQGPQFIFQYYEEEERQRGNFPDRFSGHQFPNYSSELNVNALLLGDSALYLCASSLKWDRYNEKLFFGSGTQLSVL.

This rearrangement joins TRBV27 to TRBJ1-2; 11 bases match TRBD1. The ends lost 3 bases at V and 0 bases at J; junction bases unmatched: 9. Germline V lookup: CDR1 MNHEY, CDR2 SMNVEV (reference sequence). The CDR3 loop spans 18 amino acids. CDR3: CASSFAGQGARPNYGYTF. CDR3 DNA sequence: TGTGCCAGCAGTTTCGCCGGACAGGGGGCGCGACCTAACTATGGCTACACCTTC.

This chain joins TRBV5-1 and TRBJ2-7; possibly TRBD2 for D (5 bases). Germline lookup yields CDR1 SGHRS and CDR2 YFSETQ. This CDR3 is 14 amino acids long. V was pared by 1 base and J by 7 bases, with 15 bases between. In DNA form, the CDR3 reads TGCGCCAGCAGCTTGTCCGGACTGTCTAGTGAGCAGTACTTC. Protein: CASSLSGLSSEQYF.

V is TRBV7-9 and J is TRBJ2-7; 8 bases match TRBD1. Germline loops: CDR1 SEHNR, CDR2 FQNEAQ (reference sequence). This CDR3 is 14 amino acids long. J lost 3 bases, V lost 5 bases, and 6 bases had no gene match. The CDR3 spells CASSPRTGSYEQYF. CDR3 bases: TGTGCCAGCAGCCCCCGGACAGGGAGCTACGAGCAGTACTTC.

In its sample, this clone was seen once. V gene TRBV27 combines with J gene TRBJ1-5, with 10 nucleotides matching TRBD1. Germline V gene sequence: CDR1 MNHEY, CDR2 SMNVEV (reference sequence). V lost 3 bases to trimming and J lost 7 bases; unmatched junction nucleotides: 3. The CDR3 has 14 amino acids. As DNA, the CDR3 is TGTGCCAGCAGTTTGACAGGGGGCGGACAGCCCCAGCATTTT. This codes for CASSLTGGGQPQHF.

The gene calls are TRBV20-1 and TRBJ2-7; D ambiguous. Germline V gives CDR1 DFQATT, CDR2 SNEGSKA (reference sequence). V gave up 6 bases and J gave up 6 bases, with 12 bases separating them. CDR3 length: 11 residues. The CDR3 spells CSAQALGEQYF. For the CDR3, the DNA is TGCAGTGCCCAGGCCCTGGGCGAGCAGTACTTC.

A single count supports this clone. CDR3 in amino acids: CATSRDRTSTGELFF. CDR3 coding DNA: TGTGCCACCAGCCGGGACAGGACTTCAACCGGGGAGCTGTTTTTT. This chain links TRBV15 with TRBJ2-2; TRBD1 agrees at 8 bases. Trimming removed 5 bases from V and 5 bases from J; junction bases left unmatched: 7. Germline CDR1 and CDR2: LNHNV and YYDKDF (reference sequence). CDR3 length: 15 residues.

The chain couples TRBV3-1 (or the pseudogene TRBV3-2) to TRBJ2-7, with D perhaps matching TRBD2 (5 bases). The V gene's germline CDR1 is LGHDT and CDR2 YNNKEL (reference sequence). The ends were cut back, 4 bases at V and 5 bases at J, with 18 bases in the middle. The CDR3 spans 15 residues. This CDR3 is CASSPDKLYGDEQYF. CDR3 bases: TGTGCCAGCAGCCCAGATAAGTTGTACGGGGACGAGCAGTACTTC.

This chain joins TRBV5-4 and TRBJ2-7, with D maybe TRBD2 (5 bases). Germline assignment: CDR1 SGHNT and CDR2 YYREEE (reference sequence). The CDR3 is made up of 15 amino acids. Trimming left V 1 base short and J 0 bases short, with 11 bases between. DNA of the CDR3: TGTGCCAGCAGCTTGCGTTCTGGGAGCTCCTACGAGCAGTACTTC. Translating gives CASSLRSGSSYEQYF.

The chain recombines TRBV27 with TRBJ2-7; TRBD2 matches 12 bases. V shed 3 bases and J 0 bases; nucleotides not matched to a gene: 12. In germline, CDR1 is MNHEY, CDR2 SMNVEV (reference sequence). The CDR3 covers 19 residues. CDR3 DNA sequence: TGTGCCAGCAGTTTCCACGGGCTAGCGGGGGGGCGAAGCTCCTACGAGCAGTACTTC. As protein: CASSFHGLAGGRSSYEQYF.

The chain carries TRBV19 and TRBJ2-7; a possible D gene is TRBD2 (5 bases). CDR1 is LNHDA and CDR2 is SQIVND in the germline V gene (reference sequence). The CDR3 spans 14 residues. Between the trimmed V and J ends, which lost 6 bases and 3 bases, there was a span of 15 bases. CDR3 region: CASSQHGRDYEQYF. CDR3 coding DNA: TGTGCCAGTAGCCAGCATGGACGGGACTACGAGCAGTACTTC.

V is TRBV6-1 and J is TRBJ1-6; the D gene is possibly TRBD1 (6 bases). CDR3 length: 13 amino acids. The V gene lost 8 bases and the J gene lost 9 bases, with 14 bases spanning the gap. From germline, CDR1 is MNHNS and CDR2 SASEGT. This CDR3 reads CASGTGSSSPLHF. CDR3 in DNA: TGTGCCAGCGGCACAGGGTCTAGTTCACCCCTCCACTTT.

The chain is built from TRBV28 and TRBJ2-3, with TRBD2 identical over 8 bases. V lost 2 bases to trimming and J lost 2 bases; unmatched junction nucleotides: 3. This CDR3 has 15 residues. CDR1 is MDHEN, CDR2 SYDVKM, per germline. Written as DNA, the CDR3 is TGTGCCAGCAGTTTAGGGACTAGTTCCACAGATACGCAGTATTTT. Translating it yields CASSLGTSSTDTQYF.

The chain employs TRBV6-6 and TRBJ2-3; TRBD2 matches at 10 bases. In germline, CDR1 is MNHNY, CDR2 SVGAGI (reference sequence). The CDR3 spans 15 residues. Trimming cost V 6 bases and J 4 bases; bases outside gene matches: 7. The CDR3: CASSTLAGAADTQYF. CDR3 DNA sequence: TGTGCCAGCAGCACCCTAGCGGGGGCGGCAGATACGCAGTATTTT.

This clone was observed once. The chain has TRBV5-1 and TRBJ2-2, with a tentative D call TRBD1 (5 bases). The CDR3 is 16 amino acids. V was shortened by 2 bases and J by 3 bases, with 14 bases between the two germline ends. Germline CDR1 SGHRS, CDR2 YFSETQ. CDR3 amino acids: CASSFRAPRDTGELFF. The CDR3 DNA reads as TGCGCCAGCAGCTTTCGGGCCCCCAGGGACACCGGGGAGCTGTTTTTT. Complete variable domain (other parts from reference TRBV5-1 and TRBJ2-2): KAGVTQTPRYLIKTRGQQVTLSCSPISGHRSVSWYQQTPGQGLQFLFEYFSETQRNKGNFPGRFSGRQFSNSRSEMNVSTLELGDSALYLCASSFRAPRDTGELFFGEGSRLTVL.